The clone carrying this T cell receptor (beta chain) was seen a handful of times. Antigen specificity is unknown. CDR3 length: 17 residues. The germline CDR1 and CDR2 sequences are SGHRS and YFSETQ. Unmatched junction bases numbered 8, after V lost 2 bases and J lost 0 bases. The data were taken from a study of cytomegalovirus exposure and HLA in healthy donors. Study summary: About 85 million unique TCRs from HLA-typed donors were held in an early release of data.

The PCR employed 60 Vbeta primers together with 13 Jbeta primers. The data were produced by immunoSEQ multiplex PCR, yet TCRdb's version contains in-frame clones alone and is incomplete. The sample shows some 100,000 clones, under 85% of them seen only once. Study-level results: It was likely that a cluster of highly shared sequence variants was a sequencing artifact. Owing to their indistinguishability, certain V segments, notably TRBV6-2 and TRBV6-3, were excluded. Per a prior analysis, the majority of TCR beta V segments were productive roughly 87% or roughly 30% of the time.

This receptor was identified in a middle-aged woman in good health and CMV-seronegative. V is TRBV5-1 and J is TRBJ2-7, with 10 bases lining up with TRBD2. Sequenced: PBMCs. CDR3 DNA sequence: TGCGCCAGCAGCTTTCCCGGACTAGCGGACTACTCCTACGAGCAGTACTTC. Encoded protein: CASSFPGLADYSYEQYF.